This passage covers 19 T cell receptor beta chains from one sample sequenced in a study of blood T cell repertoires in COVID-19. This table comes from immunoSEQ multiplex PCR, and its TCRdb copy is limited to in-frame clones, with some not included. The table includes 70,000 to 95,000 clones, 70% to 90% detected once. Sequencing was performed on peripheral blood. Receptor source: a man aged 50 to 60 with COVID-19, enrolled during active disease.

V is TRBV4-3 and J is TRBJ1-1; no clear D. CDR3 length equals 15 residues. The V and J ends lost 1 base and 2 bases respectively, with 11 bases between them. Germline-derived CDR1 and CDR2 are LGHNA and YSLEER. The CDR3 loop reads CASSQGRRRNTEAFF. The CDR3, as DNA: TGCGCCAGCAGCCAAGGCCGAAGGAGAAACACTGAAGCTTTCTTT.

The chain is built from TRBV10-3 and TRBJ1-4; no clear D gene. The V end lost 4 bases, the J end lost 7 bases, and 10 bases lay between the germline ends. The CDR3 consists of 13 residues. Looked up from germline, CDR1 is ENHRY and CDR2 is SYGVKD. The CDR3, as DNA: TGTGCCATCAGTGGCGGGAGCGGTGAAAAACTGTTTTTT. Protein product: CAISGGSGEKLFF.

The chain combines TRBV30 with TRBJ1-3; D is uncertain. The CDR3 has 15 amino acids. CDR1 is GTSNPN, CDR2 SVGIG, per germline (reference sequence). Trimming took off 1 base at V and 0 bases at J, with 10 bases between the two ends. The CDR3 DNA reads TGTGCCTGGAGTGGGCTGGTGGCCTCTGGAAACACCATATATTTT. Amino acid sequence: CAWSGLVASGNTIYF.

The rearrangement joins TRBV7-2 to TRBJ1-1, with D possibly TRBD1 on 6 matching bases. The CDR3 totals 15 residues. Deletions cut 1 base from V and 0 bases from J, with 9 bases between. Germline assignment: CDR1 SGHTA and CDR2 FQGNSA. The CDR3, as DNA: TGTGCCAGCAGCTTAGTGGGGGGGCTGAACACTGAAGCTTTCTTT. Translated: CASSLVGGLNTEAFF.

The CDR3 bases are TGCGCCAGCAGCACAGCCGGGACTAGCGGGGGCGGGGAGACCCAGTACTTC. This translates into CASSTAGTSGGGETQYF. This chain uses TRBV5-1 with TRBJ2-5; 14 bases are shared with TRBD2. The CDR3 spans 17 residues. The ends lost 4 bases at V and 5 bases at J; junction bases unmatched: 10. Looked up from germline, CDR1 is SGHRS and CDR2 is YFSETQ.

The J gene is TRBJ2-2, the V gene TRBV7-9; D not resolved. V was clipped by 8 bases and J by 0 bases, with 10 bases between them. The CDR3 length is 14 residues. Germline CDR1 is SEHNR and CDR2 is FQNEAQ (reference sequence). CDR3 DNA sequence: TGTGCCAGCCGCACTGTTTCGAACACCGGGGAGCTGTTTTTT. Protein: CASRTVSNTGELFF.

The chain combines TRBV3-1 (or the pseudogene TRBV3-2) with TRBJ2-6; D may be TRBD1 (5 bases). CDR3 length: 15 amino acids. Trimming pared 2 bases from V and 1 base from J, leaving 6 bases between. Germline assignment: CDR1 LGHDT and CDR2 YNNKEL (reference sequence). CDR3: CASSQSGSGANVLTF. CDR3 DNA sequence: TGTGCCAGCAGCCAATCAGGGTCTGGGGCCAACGTCCTGACTTTC.

The rearrangement uses TRBV5-1 and TRBJ1-6, with a tentative D call TRBD1 (5 bases). Trimming removed 2 bases at V and 7 bases at J, with 16 bases between. This CDR3 comprises 16 residues. CDR1 is SGHRS, CDR2 YFSETQ, per germline. CDR3 loop: CASSFGPGLRNSPLHF. For the CDR3, the DNA is TGCGCCAGCAGCTTCGGCCCGGGACTGAGAAATTCACCCCTCCACTTT.

The chain links TRBV10-3 to TRBJ1-5; 12 positions agree with TRBD1. The trim removed 3 bases at V and 7 bases at J, leaving 7 bases unmatched. Looked up from germline, CDR1 is ENHRY and CDR2 is SYGVKD. CDR3 size: 16 residues. Written as DNA, the CDR3 is TGTGCCATCAGTGAATGGGGACAGGGGGCGAGCCAGCCCCAGCATTTT. This encodes CAISEWGQGASQPQHF.

J is TRBJ2-1 and V is TRBV4-1, with TRBD2 matching 12 bases. Germline trimming cut 1 base from V and 10 bases from J; bases unmatched to any gene: 5. There are 15 residues in the CDR3. Germline lookup yields CDR1 MGHRA and CDR2 YSYEKL. This CDR3 reads CASSQGGLAGSEQFF. DNA for the CDR3: TGCGCCAGCAGCCAAGGGGGACTAGCGGGCAGCGAGCAGTTCTTC.

This chain uses TRBV7-9 with TRBJ2-7, with 7 bases matching TRBD1. The J segment lost 9 bases and the V segment lost 4 bases, leaving 15 bases of the junction unmatched. Germline CDR1 SEHNR, CDR2 FQNEAQ (reference sequence). CDR3 size: 15 residues. The CDR3 DNA is TGTGCCAGCAGCTCCGGGACAGCCGACTACCACGGGCAGTACTTC. Residues: CASSSGTADYHGQYF.

The chain combines TRBV5-1 with TRBJ2-3, with D unresolved. Germline CDR1 reads SGHRS; CDR2 reads YFSETQ. The CDR3 loop spans 16 amino acids. Deletions cut 2 bases from V and 4 bases from J, with 17 bases between. The CDR3: CASSLIPLGLSDTQYF. CDR3 coding DNA: TGCGCCAGCAGCTTAATTCCCCTAGGCTTATCAGATACGCAGTATTTT.

This clone was recorded a few times. This chain uses TRBV19 with TRBJ1-6, with D possibly matching TRBD1 (5 bases). The CDR3 contains 14 residues. Trimming took 3 bases from V and 5 from J, leaving 8 bases between them. Germline lookup yields CDR1 LNHDA and CDR2 SQIVND (reference sequence). CDR3 residues: CASSMGPDNSPLHF. CDR3 sequence (DNA): TGTGCCAGTAGTATGGGGCCTGATAATTCACCCCTCCACTTT.

The J gene is TRBJ2-2, the V gene TRBV4-3, with no clear D. Germline V gene data show CDR1 as LGHNA and CDR2 as YSLEER. This CDR3 contains 14 residues. V lost 5 bases and J 1 base, leaving 8 bases between the germline ends. The DNA for the CDR3 is TGCGCCAGCAGCGCTGACTTGAACACCGGGGAGCTGTTTTTT. Translated, it gives CASSADLNTGELFF.

The rearrangement joins TRBV7-8 to TRBJ1-1, with a weak D call TRBD1 (5 bases). Germline-derived CDR1 and CDR2 are SGHVS and FQNEAQ. The CDR3 totals 14 residues. V gave up 6 bases and J gave up 1 base, with 12 bases separating them. CDR3 region: CASSLDISNTEAFF. For the CDR3, the DNA is TGTGCCAGCAGTTTGGACATATCGAACACTGAAGCTTTCTTT. Together with reference TRBV7-8 and TRBJ1-1, the CDR3 gives the full variable domain: GAGVSQSPRYKVAKRGQDVALRCDPISGHVSLFWYQQALGQGPEFLTYFQNEAQLDKSGLPSDRFFAERPEGSVSTLKIQRTQQEDSAVYLCASSLDISNTEAFFGQGTRLTVV.

The chain is built from TRBV29-1 and TRBJ1-4; D gene ambiguous. The germline gives CDR1 SQVTM, CDR2 ANQGSEA. V was shortened by 4 bases and J by 0 bases, with 6 bases between the two germline ends. The CDR3 extends over 13 amino acids. CDR3 loop: CSVGGATNEKLFF. CDR3 nucleotide sequence: TGCAGCGTTGGGGGAGCAACTAATGAAAAACTGTTTTTT.

The chain combines TRBV28 with TRBJ1-1, with D possibly TRBD1 on 5 matching bases. The CDR3 contains 14 residues. V lost 6 bases, J lost 1 base, and 12 bases lay in between. The germline V gene has CDR1 MDHEN and CDR2 SYDVKM. The CDR3 DNA follows: TGTGCCAGCAGGCTGACAGTTCCGAACACTGAAGCTTTCTTT. Translated, it gives CASRLTVPNTEAFF. Based on the CDR3 plus reference TRBV28 and TRBJ1-1, the full variable domain is DVKVTQSSRYLVKRTGEKVFLECVQDMDHENMFWYRQDPGLGLRLIYFSYDVKMKEKGDIPEGYSVSREKKERFSLILESASTNQTSMYLCASRLTVPNTEAFFGQGTRLTVV.

This chain links TRBV7-9 with TRBJ2-2; D is possibly TRBD2 (5 bases). The CDR3 consists of 18 residues. Germline assignment: CDR1 SEHNR and CDR2 FQNEAQ (reference sequence). V was cut by 5 bases and J by 0 bases, with 19 bases left in between. The CDR3 here is CASSPSLAPTANTGELFF. The CDR3 DNA is TGTGCCAGCAGCCCCAGCCTAGCCCCAACCGCGAACACCGGGGAGCTGTTTTTT.

CDR3 bases: TGTGCCAGCAGCTTAGGTCGGGTAGAAAGTAAGTCCTACAATGAGCAGTTCTTC. This sequence encodes CASSLGRVESKSYNEQFF. This rearrangement joins TRBV11-3 to TRBJ2-1; D unresolved. Germline CDR1 reads SGHNT; CDR2 reads YENEEA. The CDR3 is 18 residues long. Between the trimmed V and J ends, which lost 1 base and 1 base, there was a span of 17 bases.